These 22 T cell receptor beta chains originate from one sample sequenced in a study of blood T cell repertoires in COVID-19. Using immunoSEQ multiplex PCR, the repertoire was profiled, and TCRdb retains in-frame clones only, with some absent. The sample shows more than 150,000 clones, approximately 92% of them seen only once. The sequencing sample was made of peripheral blood. Receptors originate from a woman in her thirties or forties with acute or convalescent COVID-19.

This chain links TRBV21-1 with TRBJ1-1; TRBD1 reflects the table's D call only, with no check against the DNA. TRBV21-1 is a documented pseudogene. CDR3 size: 11 residues. The chain's CDR3 is CASRQGDGAFF. The CDR3 nucleotides are TGTGCCAGCCGTCAGGGGGATGGAGCTTTCTTT.

V gene TRBV20-1 combines with J gene TRBJ2-1, with 11 bases identical to TRBD2. The ends lost 3 bases at V and 12 bases at J; junction bases unmatched: 13. The CDR3 spans 15 residues. Germline V lookup: CDR1 DFQATT, CDR2 SNEGSKA (reference sequence). CDR3 coding DNA: TGCAGTGCTAGTGGACTAGCGGGTGCCCCTAATAGGCAGTTCTTC. It yields the protein CSASGLAGAPNRQFF.

V is TRBV30 and J is TRBJ2-3; D is perhaps TRBD2 (6 bases). The CDR3 contains 14 residues. Germline V gives CDR1 GTSNPN, CDR2 SVGIG (reference sequence). Between the trimmed V and J ends, which lost 4 bases and 1 base, there was a span of 12 bases. The DNA for the CDR3 is TGTGCCTGGACCTCATCTAGCGGCACAGATACGCAGTATTTT. This encodes CAWTSSSGTDTQYF.

The chain uses TRBV6-5 and TRBJ1-2; D might be TRBD1 (6 bases). This CDR3 is built from 14 residues. Germline V CDR1 and CDR2: MNHEY, SVGAGI. Between the trimmed V and J ends, which lost 6 bases and 2 bases, there was a span of 13 bases. The chain's CDR3 is CASRTTGLNYGYTF. As DNA, the CDR3 is TGTGCCAGCAGGACGACAGGCCTAAACTATGGCTACACCTTC.

The genes are TRBV30 and TRBJ2-1, with 7 nucleotides matching TRBD1. Trimming took 2 bases from V and 6 from J; bases not matched to a gene: 7. Germline values: CDR1 GTSNPN, CDR2 SVGIG (reference sequence). There are 14 residues in the CDR3. The CDR3 loop is CAWSITGAANEQFF. Here the CDR3 DNA reads TGTGCCTGGAGTATTACAGGGGCCGCCAATGAGCAGTTCTTC. Drawing the rest from reference TRBV30 and TRBJ2-1, the complete variable domain is SQTIHQWPATLVQPVGSPLSLECTVEGTSNPNLYWYRQAAGRGLQLLFYSVGIGQISSEVPQNLSASRPQDRQFILSSKKLLLSDSGFYLCAWSITGAANEQFFGPGTRLTVL.

J is TRBJ1-5 and V is TRBV7-3; unclear D gene. Trimming took off 2 bases at V and 3 bases at J, with 5 bases between the two ends. From germline, CDR1 is SGHTA and CDR2 FQGTGA. The CDR3 has 13 residues. The CDR3 is CASSLSFNQPQHF. Here the CDR3 DNA reads TGTGCCAGCAGCTTATCGTTCAATCAGCCCCAGCATTTT.

The rearrangement uses TRBV5-1 and TRBJ2-2, with 7 bases identical to TRBD2. The CDR3 sequence is 15 residues long. The J segment lost 3 bases and the V segment lost 2 bases, leaving 4 bases of the junction unmatched. CDR1 SGHRS and CDR2 YFSETQ come from the germline V gene. CDR3 amino acids: CASSFRLADTGELFF. For the CDR3, the DNA is TGCGCCAGCAGCTTCCGACTAGCCGACACCGGGGAGCTGTTTTTT.

The V gene is TRBV7-9, the J gene TRBJ1-2, with D possibly TRBD1 on 6 matching bases. The germline V gene has CDR1 SEHNR and CDR2 FQNEAQ (reference sequence). The length of the CDR3 is 13 residues. Trimming stripped 5 bases from V and 4 bases from J, with 11 bases between. The CDR3 here is CASSDIGGYGYTF. The CDR3, as DNA: TGTGCCAGCAGCGACATAGGGGGCTATGGCTACACCTTC.

V gene TRBV20-1 combines with J gene TRBJ2-3, with a weak D call TRBD1 (6 bases). The germline V gene has CDR1 DFQATT and CDR2 SNEGSKA (reference sequence). CDR3 length: 8 amino acids. The V and J ends lost 7 bases and 14 bases respectively, with 10 bases between them. CDR3 sequence: CSGPRGYF. CDR3 in DNA: TGCAGTGGACCCAGGGGGTATTTT.

V is TRBV6-2 or TRBV6-3 and J is TRBJ1-1; D ambiguous. The CDR3 sequence is 15 residues long. Trimming took 2 bases from V and 1 from J, leaving 11 bases between them. CDR1 and CDR2 from the germline V gene are MNHEY and SVGEGT. The chain's CDR3 is CASSYVRLPNTEAFF. The CDR3 DNA is TGTGCCAGCAGTTACGTGCGGCTTCCGAACACTGAAGCTTTCTTT.

V gene TRBV11-3 combines with J gene TRBJ2-7; perhaps TRBD1 as D (5 bases). The CDR3 totals 14 residues. The germline V gene encodes CDR1 SGHNT and CDR2 YENEEA. V gave up 3 bases and J gave up 5 bases, with 14 bases separating them. CDR3 sequence reads: CASSFSPGLNEQYF. DNA of the CDR3: TGTGCCAGCAGCTTTAGTCCAGGGCTGAACGAGCAGTACTTC.

The gene calls are TRBV30 and TRBJ2-3, with 10 bases identical to TRBD2. CDR1 GTSNPN and CDR2 SVGIG come from the germline V gene (reference sequence). After removal of 2 bases from V and 7 bases from J, the junction contained 21 bases not matched to a gene. This CDR3 comprises 19 residues. Here the CDR3 DNA reads TGTGCCTGGAGTTTCCCTCAGTCGGGAGCTAGCGGGGGAATGAATACGCAGTATTTT. As protein: CAWSFPQSGASGGMNTQYF.

The chain recombines TRBV4-1 with TRBJ2-5, with D possibly TRBD2 on 6 matching bases. From germline, CDR1 is MGHRA and CDR2 YSYEKL. Between the trimmed V and J ends, which lost 1 base and 7 bases, there was a span of 16 bases. There are 15 residues in the CDR3. The CDR3 DNA sequence: TGCGCCAGCAGCCAAGTTTCGGCGGGGAAGGGGACCCAGTACTTC. Its protein is CASSQVSAGKGTQYF.

This clone was recorded only once. The rearrangement links TRBV28 to TRBJ2-5; tentatively, D is TRBD1 (6 bases). The CDR3 runs 14 residues. Germline CDR1 and CDR2: MDHEN and SYDVKM. Trimming shortened V by 2 bases and J by 2 bases, and 9 bases separated the two germline ends. For the CDR3, the DNA is TGTGCCAGCAGTTTACCAGGACAGCAAGAGACCCAGTACTTC. It yields the protein CASSLPGQQETQYF.

The chain joins TRBV7-9 to TRBJ2-6, with D maybe TRBD2 (6 bases). CDR1 is SEHNR and CDR2 is FQNEAQ in the germline V gene (reference sequence). V gave up 7 bases and J gave up 7 bases, with 20 bases separating them. There are 16 residues in the CDR3. CDR3 amino acids: CASNPTSGRGANVLTF. The CDR3 region has the DNA TGTGCCAGCAACCCCACCTCGGGGCGGGGTGCCAACGTCCTGACTTTC. Looking up the rest from reference TRBV7-9 and TRBJ2-6 gives the full variable domain: DTGVSQNPRHKITKRGQNVTFRCDPISEHNRLYWYRQTLGQGPEFLTYFQNEAQLEKSRLLSDRFSAERPKGSFSTLEIQRTEQGDSAMYLCASNPTSGRGANVLTFGAGSRLTVL.

This sequence joins TRBV9 and TRBJ2-7, with 12 positions matching TRBD2. J was trimmed by 2 bases and V by 0 bases; bases with no gene match: 0. The germline V gene has CDR1 SGDLS and CDR2 YYNGEE. There are 15 residues in the CDR3. The CDR3 DNA is TGTGCCAGCAGCGTAGGGACTAGCGGGACCTACGAGCAGTACTTC. Its translation is CASSVGTSGTYEQYF.

V and J are TRBV28 and TRBJ1-5, with a possible D match to TRBD1 (6 bases). Trimming shortened V by 8 bases and J by 7 bases, and 18 bases separated the two germline ends. Germline V gives CDR1 MDHEN, CDR2 SYDVKM. This CDR3 comprises 14 residues. The DNA for the CDR3 is TGTGCCAGCGGACGGGAAGGGGGTGTGCAGCCCCAGCATTTT. Amino acid sequence: CASGREGGVQPQHF.

This chain joins TRBV20-1 and TRBJ1-5; 7 bases fit TRBD1. This CDR3 contains 16 residues. The germline V gene encodes CDR1 DFQATT and CDR2 SNEGSKA (reference sequence). V was clipped by 3 bases and J by 0 bases; unmatched bases: 8. The CDR3 sequence: CSASEAGQISNQPQHF. CDR3 coding DNA: TGCAGTGCTAGTGAGGCGGGACAGATTAGCAATCAGCCCCAGCATTTT.

The rearrangement links TRBV4-2 to TRBJ1-2; D is unresolved. The germline CDR1 and CDR2 sequences are LGHNA and YNFKEQ. V was shortened by 1 base and J by 6 bases, with 9 bases between the two germline ends. The CDR3 is made up of 13 amino acids. CDR3 DNA sequence: TGTGCCAGCAGCCAAGGGCGGGTGGATGGCTACACCTTC. Protein sequence: CASSQGRVDGYTF.

The CDR3 here is CAISESRDRVRNIETQYF. The CDR3 nucleotides are TGTGCCATCAGTGAGTCAAGAGACAGGGTCCGCAATATAGAGACCCAGTACTTC. This chain uses TRBV10-3 with TRBJ2-5; 7 nucleotides align to TRBD1. The CDR3 totals 18 residues. V dropped 0 bases and J dropped 4; count of bases not matched to a gene: 14. CDR1 and CDR2 (germline): ENHRY, SYGVKD.

This rearrangement joins TRBV19 to TRBJ1-2; 10 bases map to TRBD1. Germline loops: CDR1 LNHDA, CDR2 SQIVND (reference sequence). J gave up 8 bases and V 5 bases, and 5 bases lay outside the gene matches. The CDR3 is 13 amino acids. This CDR3 reads CASSWGTGDGYTF. The CDR3 DNA reads as TGTGCCAGTAGTTGGGGGACAGGGGACGGCTACACCTTC.

The chain uses TRBV4-1 and TRBJ2-3; 10 nucleotides align to TRBD2. Trimming took 4 bases from V and 0 from J; bases not matched to a gene: 13. Germline-derived CDR1 and CDR2 are MGHRA and YSYEKL. The CDR3 totals 19 residues. CDR3 in amino acids: CASSLRTSGVTSSTDTQYF. CDR3 in DNA: TGCGCCAGCAGCCTACGAACTAGCGGGGTGACCTCTAGCACAGATACGCAGTATTTT.